The 15 T cell receptor beta chains below all came from one sample that was sequenced in a study of T cell repertoires in cytomegalovirus infection. Each CDR3 protein gets one entry after TCRdb re-called the reads with MiXCR. The profile covers hundreds of thousands of distinct CDR3 sequences, with roughly 30% appearing a single time and 11% to 15% taken by the ten largest. The antigens for these receptors are not known. The source was cultured CD8+ T cells from PBMCs, collected from culture after CMV antigen stimulation. These receptors originate from a human donor in good health (CMV status not recorded). Some clones in this sample may be carry-over from other donors' samples.

V usage is TRBV6-6 and J usage is TRBJ2-3; D uncertain. CDR3 length: 15 residues. Between the trimmed V and J ends, which lost 8 bases and 2 bases, there was a span of 17 bases. From germline, CDR1 is MNHNY and CDR2 SVGAGI (reference sequence). This chain's CDR3 is CASGRLVEITDTQYF. CDR3 nucleotide sequence: TGTGCCAGCGGGCGGCTAGTGGAGATCACAGATACGCAGTATTTT.

The gene calls are TRBV3-1 and TRBJ2-1; 7 nucleotides line up with TRBD1. The CDR3 is made up of 14 amino acids. V gave up 3 bases and J gave up 5 bases; unmatched junction bases: 4. CDR1 is LGHDT, CDR2 YNNKEL, per germline (reference sequence). The CDR3 is CASSQMGQNNEQFF. The CDR3 DNA reads TGTGCCAGCAGCCAGATGGGACAGAACAATGAGCAGTTCTTC.

In its sample, this clonotype was seen many times. The gene calls are TRBV4-1 and TRBJ1-1; D unresolved. Between the trimmed V and J ends, which lost 1 base and 4 bases, there was a span of 7 bases. Germline assignment: CDR1 MGHRA and CDR2 YSYEKL. This CDR3 region has 13 residues. CDR3 region: CASSQGIGTEAFF. CDR3 in DNA: TGCGCCAGCAGCCAAGGAATCGGCACTGAAGCTTTCTTT.

The genes are TRBV5-5 and TRBJ2-5; TRBD1 matches at 7 bases. The ends lost 3 bases at V and 3 bases at J; junction bases unmatched: 14. This CDR3 contains 17 residues. CDR1 is SGHKS and CDR2 is YYEKEE in the germline V gene (reference sequence). The CDR3 reads CASSSTGTEIRKETQYF. The CDR3 bases are TGTGCCAGCAGCTCAACCGGGACAGAGATTAGGAAAGAGACCCAGTACTTC. Based on the CDR3 plus reference TRBV5-5 and TRBJ2-5, the full variable domain is DAGVTQSPTHLIKTRGQQVTLRCSPISGHKSVSWYQQVLGQGPQFIFQYYEKEERGRGNFPDRFSARQFPNYSSELNVNALLLGDSALYLCASSSTGTEIRKETQYFGPGTRLLVL.

This clonotype showed up just once. The V call is TRBV6-5, the J call TRBJ1-2; D ambiguous. Looked up from germline, CDR1 is MNHEY and CDR2 is SVGAGI. This CDR3 comprises 14 residues. The V end lost 5 bases, the J end lost 2 bases, and 12 bases lay between the germline ends. As DNA, the CDR3 is TGTGCCAGCAGTCCTGTGGACGGCAACTATGGCTACACCTTC. Translating gives CASSPVDGNYGYTF.

This clonotype was seen ten or more times. The chain couples TRBV7-2 to TRBJ2-3; 15 nucleotides agree with TRBD2. Per germline, CDR1 SGHTA and CDR2 FQGNSA. V dropped 2 bases and J dropped 3; count of bases not matched to a gene: 9. CDR3 length equals 19 residues. This CDR3 is CASSLFHWTSGGETDTQYF. Here the CDR3 DNA reads TGTGCCAGCAGCTTATTTCACTGGACTAGCGGGGGGGAGACAGATACGCAGTATTTT. The entire variable domain, with the rest obtained from reference TRBV7-2 and TRBJ2-3, is as follows: GAGVSQSPSNKVTEKGKDVELRCDPISGHTALYWYRQSLGQGLEFLIYFQGNSAPDKSGLPSDRFSAERTGGSVSTLTIQRTQQEDSAVYLCASSLFHWTSGGETDTQYFGPGTRLTVL.

The chain joins TRBV7-2 to TRBJ1-1; unclear D gene. Germline loops: CDR1 SGHTA, CDR2 FQGNSA. The V and J ends lost 0 bases and 1 base respectively, with 9 bases between them. This CDR3 is built from 15 residues. In DNA, the CDR3 is TGTGCCAGCAGCTTAGCGGCCAAATGGAACACTGAAGCTTTCTTT. This codes for CASSLAAKWNTEAFF.

This clonotype occurred once. This chain uses TRBV6-1 with TRBJ2-1; 8 bases are shared with TRBD2. The ends lost 2 bases at V and 7 bases at J; junction bases unmatched: 10. CDR3 length: 16 residues. Germline assignment: CDR1 MNHNS and CDR2 SASEGT. CDR3 amino acids: CASSESPAGAGNEQFF. CDR3 bases: TGTGCCAGCAGTGAATCCCCAGCGGGGGCCGGGAATGAGCAGTTCTTC.

This rearrangement joins TRBV10-3 to TRBJ1-5; tentatively, D is TRBD1 (5 bases). Trimming shortened V by 2 bases and J by 1 base, and 9 bases separated the two germline ends. The germline V gene encodes CDR1 ENHRY and CDR2 SYGVKD. This CDR3 is 15 amino acids long. The CDR3 loop reads CAISEGRGSNQPQHF. In DNA, the CDR3 is TGTGCCATCAGTGAGGGGAGGGGAAGCAATCAGCCCCAGCATTTT.

The chain combines TRBV15 with TRBJ2-3; D is perhaps TRBD1 (6 bases). The length of the CDR3 is 15 residues. Between the trimmed V and J ends, which lost 5 bases and 2 bases, there was a span of 14 bases. The germline V gene encodes CDR1 LNHNV and CDR2 YYDKDF (reference sequence). The CDR3 region is CATSEAGQNTDTQYF. Written as DNA, the CDR3 is TGTGCCACCAGCGAAGCAGGACAGAACACAGATACGCAGTATTTT.

The V and J genes are TRBV6-2 or TRBV6-3 and TRBJ2-3; tentative D call: TRBD2 (6 bases). The CDR3 is made up of 16 amino acids. With 6 bases removed from V and 4 bases from J, the gap between germline ends came to 20 bases. Germline lookup yields CDR1 MNHEY and CDR2 SVGEGT. In DNA form, the CDR3 reads TGTGCCAGCAGAGGCGGGGCAGTGGGATCAGCAGATACGCAGTATTTT. Translating it yields CASRGGAVGSADTQYF.

The genes are TRBV7-6 and TRBJ2-7, with a possible D match to TRBD1 (6 bases). Trimming left V 5 bases short and J 2 bases short, with 16 bases between. The CDR3 runs to 15 residues. CDR1 SGHVS and CDR2 FNYEAQ come from the germline V gene. CDR3 sequence reads: CASSPLGAGAYEQYV. The DNA for the CDR3 is TGTGCCAGCAGCCCACTCGGAGCAGGGGCCTACGAGCAGTACGTC.

This chain joins TRBV28 and TRBJ1-4; possibly TRBD1 for D (5 bases). Trimming shortened V by 10 bases and J by 6 bases, and 18 bases separated the two germline ends. The germline gives CDR1 MDHEN, CDR2 SYDVKM. This CDR3 has 14 amino acids. CDR3 in DNA: TGTGCCACCTCGAAGGGGAGGGTGTATGAAAAACTGTTTTTT. Protein: CATSKGRVYEKLFF.

The chain is built from TRBV12-5 and TRBJ2-1; D is ambiguous. The CDR3 runs 14 residues. Germline values: CDR1 LGHNT, CDR2 FRNRAP. Trimming pared 2 bases from V and 3 bases from J, leaving 8 bases between. The CDR3 DNA sequence: TGTGCTAGTGGTTTGTGGTCTTTCTACAATGAGCAGTTCTTC. Amino acid sequence: CASGLWSFYNEQFF.

CDR3 DNA sequence: TGTGCCAGCAGATCGAACAGTGGCTACACCTTC. Protein sequence: CASRSNSGYTF. The chain carries TRBV7-4 and TRBJ1-2; no definite D call. This CDR3 has 11 amino acids. Trimming stripped 6 bases from V and 7 bases from J, with 9 bases between. Germline CDR1 SGHVT, CDR2 SQSDAQ.